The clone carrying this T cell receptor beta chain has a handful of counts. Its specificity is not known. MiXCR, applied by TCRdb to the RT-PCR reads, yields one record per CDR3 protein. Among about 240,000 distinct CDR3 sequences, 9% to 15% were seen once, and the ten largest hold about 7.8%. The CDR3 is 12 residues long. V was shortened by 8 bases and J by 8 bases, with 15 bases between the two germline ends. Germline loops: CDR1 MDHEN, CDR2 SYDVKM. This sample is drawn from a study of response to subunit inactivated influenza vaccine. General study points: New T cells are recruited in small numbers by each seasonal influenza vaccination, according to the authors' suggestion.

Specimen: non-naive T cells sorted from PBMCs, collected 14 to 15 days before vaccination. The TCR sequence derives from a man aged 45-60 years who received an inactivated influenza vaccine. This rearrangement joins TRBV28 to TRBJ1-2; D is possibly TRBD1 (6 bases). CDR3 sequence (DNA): TGTGCCAGCTGGGAAGGGGGTGTAGGCTACACCTTC. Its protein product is CASWEGGVGYTF.